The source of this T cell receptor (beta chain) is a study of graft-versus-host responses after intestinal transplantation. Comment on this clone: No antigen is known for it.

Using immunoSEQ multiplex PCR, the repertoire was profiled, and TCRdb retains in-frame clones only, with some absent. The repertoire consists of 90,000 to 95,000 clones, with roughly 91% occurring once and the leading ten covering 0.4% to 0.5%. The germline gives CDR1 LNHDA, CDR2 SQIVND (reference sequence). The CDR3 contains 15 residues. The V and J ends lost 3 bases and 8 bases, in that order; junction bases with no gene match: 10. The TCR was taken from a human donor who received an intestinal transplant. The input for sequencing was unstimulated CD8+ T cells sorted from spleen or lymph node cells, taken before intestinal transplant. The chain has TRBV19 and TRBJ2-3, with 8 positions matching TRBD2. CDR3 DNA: TGTGCCAGTAGTATGAGCGGGGGCGCCTTGAGTACGCAGTATTTT. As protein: CASSMSGGALSTQYF.